This section outlines one TCR beta chain sequence together with its context. Sequence at one end of the junction differs from germline and may be a read error. The sample originates from a study of technical replicates of blood from a handful of donors. Repertoires were generated with immunoSEQ multiplex PCR, while TCRdb's copy carries only in-frame clones and drops some. The sample carries about 83,000 clones, roughly 94% recorded once. CDR3 length equals 14 residues. The germline gives CDR1 SGHRS, CDR2 YFSETQ. The rearrangement uses TRBV5-1 and TRBJ1-1; perhaps TRBD1 as D (5 bases). This TCR was sampled from a human donor in good health. Sequenced sample: T cells isolated from PBMCs. The CDR3 bases are TGCGCCAGCAGATTGGGGCAGCCGGGGACTGAAGCTTTCTTT. Translation: CASRLGQPGTEAFF. Full variable domain (rest looked up from reference TRBV5-1 and TRBJ1-1): KAGVTQTPRYLIKTRGQQVTLSCSPISGHRSVSWYQQTPGQGLQFLFEYFSETQRNKGNFPGRFSGRQFSNSRSEMNVSTLELGDSALYLCASRLGQPGTEAFFGQGTRLTVV.